The T cell receptor beta chain under discussion was sequenced for a study of monozygotic twins with cystic fibrosis. General study findings and limits: Monozygotic CF twin pairs shared significantly more nucleotide-identical clonotypes than unrelated CF individuals did.

Here immunoSEQ multiplex PCR was the method, and the copy in TCRdb shows in-frame clones only, minus some. Seen here are tens of thousands of clones, around nine tenths observed once, and the top ten hold approximately 1.3%. Looked up from germline, CDR1 is SGHNT and CDR2 is YYREEE (reference sequence). CDR3 size: 17 residues. Trimming removed 0 bases at V and 3 bases at J, with 18 bases between. A word on this clone: What it binds is not known.

This receptor was taken from a woman aged 25 to 39 with cystic fibrosis. The genes are TRBV5-4 and TRBJ1-1; D perhaps matches TRBD1 (5 bases). Material: blood. Written as DNA, the CDR3 is TGTGCCAGCAGCTTGGTGGGGGGAAGGGCGAAGGACACTGAAGCTTTCTTT. It translates to CASSLVGGRAKDTEAFF. Together with reference TRBV5-4 and TRBJ1-1, the CDR3 gives the full variable domain: ETGVTQSPTHLIKTRGQQVTLRCSSQSGHNTVSWYQQALGQGPQFIFQYYREEENGRGNFPPRFSGLQFPNYSSELNVNALELDDSALYLCASSLVGGRAKDTEAFFGQGTRLTVV.